The entry that follows covers one T cell receptor (beta chain) sequence. One end of the junction fails to match germline, which may point to a read error. Each CDR3 protein gets one entry after TCRdb re-called the RT-PCR reads with MiXCR. Of about 680,000 distinct CDR3 sequences listed, over 12% were seen once; the top ten hold about 3.9%. Per the germline V gene, CDR1 is SSHAT and CDR2 is FNYEAQ (reference sequence). The CDR3 covers 18 residues. What was sequenced was memory CD4+ T cells from blood. This receptor was obtained from a female donor in good health, serving as a healthy control. This rearrangement joins TRBV7-7 to TRBJ2-2; TRBD2 matches at 14 bases. The CDR3 DNA sequence: TGTGCTAGCAGCCACGGACTAGCGGGAGGTTCGAACACCGGGGAGCTGTTTTTT. Its protein is CASSHGLAGGSNTGELFF.